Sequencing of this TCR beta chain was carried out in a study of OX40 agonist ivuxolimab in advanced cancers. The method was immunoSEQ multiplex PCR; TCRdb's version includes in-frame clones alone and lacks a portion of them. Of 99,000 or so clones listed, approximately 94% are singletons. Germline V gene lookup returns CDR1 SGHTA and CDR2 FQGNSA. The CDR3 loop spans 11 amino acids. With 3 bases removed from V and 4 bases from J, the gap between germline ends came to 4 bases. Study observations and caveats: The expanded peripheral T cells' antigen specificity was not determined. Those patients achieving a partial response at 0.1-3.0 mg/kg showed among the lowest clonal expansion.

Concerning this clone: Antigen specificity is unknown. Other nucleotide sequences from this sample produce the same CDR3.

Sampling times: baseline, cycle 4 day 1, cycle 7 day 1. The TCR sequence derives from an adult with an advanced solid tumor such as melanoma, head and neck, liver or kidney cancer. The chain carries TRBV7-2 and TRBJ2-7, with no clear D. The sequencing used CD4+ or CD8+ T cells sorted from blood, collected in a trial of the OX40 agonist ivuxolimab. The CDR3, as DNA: TGTGCCAGCAGCTTGCGTTACGAGCAGTACTTC. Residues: CASSLRYEQYF.